This is a list of T cell receptor beta chains from one sample in a study of T-cell reconstitution after alpha-beta-depleted transplantation in children. TCRdb reprocessed the PCR reads with MiXCR, giving one entry per CDR3 protein. The sample includes hundreds of thousands of distinct CDR3 sequences, approximately 12% of them seen just once. The specimen comprised PBMCs, mostly from graft donor cells, sampled 360 days after TCRalphabeta/CD19-depleted stem cell transplant. These receptors originate from a male patient between 5 and 17 years old who had a stem cell transplant for acute myeloid leukemia, so the T cells may come from the graft donor. Both conserved end residues are part of each CDR3. D genes are given only for firm matches. The size of a clone is reported for some rows only, either as once, few or many, or as a class for expanded clones.

>TRBV30|many|TRBD1|TRBJ1-1
CAWSDRANTEAFF
TGTGCCTGGAGCGACAGGGCGAACACTGAAGCTTTCTTT
>TRBV15|NA|NA|TRBJ1-1
CATSRDQVNTEAFF
TGTGCCACCAGCAGAGATCAGGTGAACACTGAAGCTTTCTTT
>TRBV13|many|TRBD1|TRBJ1-2
CASSLVTGDGYTF
TGTGCCAGCAGCTTAGTCACAGGGGATGGCTACACCTTC
>TRBV7-2|many|NA|TRBJ2-3
CASSHTRVLGTDTQYF
TGTGCCAGCAGCCATACCAGGGTGCTGGGCACAGATACGCAGTATTTT
>TRBV29-1|few|NA|TRBJ2-1
CSVGPLTTSYNEQFF
TGCAGCGTAGGACCCCTTACTACCTCCTACAATGAGCAGTTCTTC
>TRBV24-1|few|TRBD1|TRBJ2-1
CATSDLWGGGQGSNEQFF
TGTGCCACCAGTGATTTGTGGGGTGGGGGACAGGGAAGCAATGAGCAGTTCTTC
>TRBV20-1|NA|TRBD2|TRBJ2-3
CSAPGLAGGPGTDTQYF
TGCAGTGCTCCGGGACTAGCGGGAGGACCCGGCACAGATACGCAGTATTTT
>TRBV7-8|few|NA|TRBJ2-7
CASSLDYGTAYEQYF
TGTGCCAGCAGCTTAGACTACGGCACAGCCTACGAGCAGTACTTC
>TRBV5-5|NA|TRBD1|TRBJ1-5
CASSLLQGGPQPQHF
TGTGCCAGCAGCTTGTTACAGGGGGGCCCTCAGCCCCAGCATTTT
>TRBV28|many|NA|TRBJ2-2
CASSSSDRNTGELFF
TGTGCCAGCAGTTCCAGCGACAGGAACACCGGGGAGCTGTTTTTT
>TRBV19|NA|NA|TRBJ1-4
CASSEQATNEKLFF
TGTGCCAGTAGTGAGCAAGCAACTAATGAAAAACTGTTTTTT
>TRBV28|many|NA|TRBJ2-1
CASSFGQLRPNEQFF
TGTGCCAGCAGTTTCGGACAGTTAAGACCCAATGAGCAGTTCTTC